This T cell receptor (beta chain) originates from a study of post-analysis software for immune sequencing data. Study at large: Clinical courses comprised relapsing-remitting, secondary progressive and progressive-relapsing multiple sclerosis. Findings of the study overall: Relative to controls, patients had several TRBV segments at higher frequency, with TRBV5-6, TRBV5-1 and TRBV20-1 among these.

The CDR3 covers 15 residues. CDR1 and CDR2 (germline): DFQATT, SNEGSKA (reference sequence). With respect to this clonotype: The antigen remains undetermined. Mismatch with germline at one junction end may stem from a read error.

Unique molecular identifiers were carried by the TCR beta cDNA libraries. MiXCR was run by TCRdb on the PCR reads, yielding one entry per CDR3 protein. The sample has about 540,000 distinct CDR3 sequences; 34% are singletons. Sequencing input: blood. The J gene is TRBJ2-3, the V gene TRBV20-1; D might be TRBD1 (6 bases). The TCR originated in a girl aged 2-17 years with multiple sclerosis. The CDR3 protein is CGATLARGEEDTQYF. The CDR3 DNA reads TGCGGTGCTACCCTGGCCAGGGGTGAAGAAGATACGCAGTATTTT.